This TCR beta chain was retrieved from a study of radiotherapy plus CTLA-4 blockade in lung cancer. Clones were sequenced by immunoSEQ multiplex PCR, and TCRdb holds only the in-frame ones, with some missing. The data hold some 30,000 clones, with around 75% observed a single time. This clone came up once. The starting material was peripheral blood, obtained from a patient treated with radiotherapy plus ipilimumab. This clonotype was obtained from a human donor with non-small cell lung cancer that progressed on radiotherapy plus ipilimumab.

In DNA, the CDR3 is TGTGCCATCAGTGAGCCCGCCTGGGCGACTAGCGGGGGGGAAGAGACCCAGTACTTC. Residues: CAISEPAWATSGGEETQYF. V is TRBV10-3 and J is TRBJ2-5, with 14 bases that match TRBD2. Germline V CDR1 and CDR2: ENHRY, SYGVKD. The CDR3 has 19 residues. J gave up 3 bases and V 2 bases, and 11 bases lay outside the gene matches.